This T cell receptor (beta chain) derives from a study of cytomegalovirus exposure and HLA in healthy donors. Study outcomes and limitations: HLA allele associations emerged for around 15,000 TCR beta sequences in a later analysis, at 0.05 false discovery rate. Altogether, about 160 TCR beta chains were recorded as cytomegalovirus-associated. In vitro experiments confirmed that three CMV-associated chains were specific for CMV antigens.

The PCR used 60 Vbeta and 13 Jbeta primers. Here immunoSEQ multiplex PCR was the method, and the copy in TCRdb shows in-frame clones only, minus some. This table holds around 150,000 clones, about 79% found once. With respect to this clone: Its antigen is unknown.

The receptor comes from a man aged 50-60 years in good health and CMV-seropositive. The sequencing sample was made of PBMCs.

CDR3 DNA: TGTGCCAGCAGCCCTCCCCGACAGGGGGCTACCTATGGCTACACCTTC. Translating gives CASSPPRQGATYGYTF. V is TRBV16 and J is TRBJ1-2, with 10 bases fitting TRBD1. CDR1 and CDR2 from the germline V gene are KGHSY and FQNENV. CDR3 size: 16 residues. Trimming cost V 4 bases and J 4 bases; bases outside gene matches: 9.